What follows are 11 T cell receptor beta chains derived from one specimen sequenced in a study of neoadjuvant nivolumab and ipilimumab in lung cancer. Method: immunoSEQ multiplex PCR; TCRdb's copy keeps in-frame clones and lacks some. Altogether about 8,100 clones are present, around 79% being singletons, with the ten largest covering 6.5% to 8%. The source was adjacent normal lung tissue, collected after neoadjuvant nivolumab, alone or with ipilimumab, at or shortly before surgery. These receptor sequences come from an adult with non-small cell lung cancer.

This chain connects TRBV9 to TRBJ1-2; maybe TRBD1 (6 bases). This CDR3 is 14 amino acids long. V was clipped by 0 bases and J by 11 bases, with 17 bases between them. Looked up from germline, CDR1 is SGDLS and CDR2 is YYNGEE. The CDR3 DNA sequence: TGTGCCAGCAGCGTAGCTGGGACAAAGGACGGTTACACCTTC. Protein: CASSVAGTKDGYTF. Variable domain in full (rest from reference TRBV9 and TRBJ1-2): DSGVTQTPKHLITATGQRVTLRCSPRSGDLSVYWYQQSLDQGLQFLIQYYNGEERAKGNILERFSAQQFPDLHSELNLSSLELGDSALYFCASSVAGTKDGYTFGSGTRLTVV.

The gene calls are TRBV6-5 and TRBJ1-1; the match to TRBD1 covers 10 bases. CDR3 length: 12 amino acids. Germline V gene data show CDR1 as MNHEY and CDR2 as SVGAGI. CDR3 region: CATTGGKTEAFF. CDR3 bases: TGTGCAACGACAGGGGGCAAAACTGAAGCTTTCTTT.

The CDR3 sequence: CSVEETGTGGYEQYF. The CDR3 DNA is TGCAGCGTTGAAGAGACCGGGACAGGGGGATACGAGCAGTACTTC. This rearrangement joins TRBV29-1 to TRBJ2-7, with TRBD1 matching 11 bases. Germline trimming cut 0 bases from V and 4 bases from J; bases unmatched to any gene: 5. This CDR3 region has 15 residues. CDR1 and CDR2 from the germline V gene are SQVTM and ANQGSEA.

The genes are TRBV30 and TRBJ2-5; D uncertain. The CDR3 is 13 residues long. In germline, CDR1 is GTSNPN, CDR2 SVGIG (reference sequence). V was shortened by 0 bases and J by 1 base, with 6 bases between the two germline ends. CDR3 bases: TGTGCCTGGAGTGTAGGTAGCCAAGAGACCCAGTACTTC. Residues: CAWSVGSQETQYF.

This chain uses TRBV5-6 with TRBJ1-2, with 8 nucleotides matching TRBD1. Germline V gene lookup returns CDR1 SGHDT and CDR2 YYEEEE. This CDR3 is 13 amino acids long. J was trimmed by 7 bases and V by 4 bases; bases with no gene match: 6. CDR3 residues: CASSRMDRVGYTF. The CDR3 DNA reads TGTGCCAGCAGCCGTATGGACAGGGTTGGCTACACCTTC.

This chain connects TRBV15 to TRBJ2-7, with TRBD1 as a possible D gene (6 bases). CDR3 length equals 12 residues. The V gene's germline CDR1 is LNHNV and CDR2 YYDKDF (reference sequence). Trimming shortened V by 5 bases and J by 5 bases, and 10 bases separated the two germline ends. The CDR3 protein is CATSWQGNEQYF. CDR3 in DNA: TGTGCCACCAGCTGGCAGGGGAACGAGCAGTACTTC.

The chain employs TRBV2 and TRBJ2-5; no clear D. Trimming pared 6 bases from V and 2 bases from J, leaving 13 bases between. Germline V lookup: CDR1 SNHLY, CDR2 FYNNEI. This CDR3 region has 14 residues. CDR3 loop: CASRILELQETQYF. The CDR3 nucleotides are TGTGCCAGCAGGATACTGGAGTTACAAGAGACCCAGTACTTC.

Note on this clone: Other nucleotide sequences from this sample produce the same CDR3. J is TRBJ2-7 and V is TRBV7-2; no clear D gene. Trimming took 5 bases from V and 1 from J, leaving 9 bases between them. CDR1 SGHTA and CDR2 FQGNSA come from the germline V gene. This CDR3 comprises 13 residues. CDR3 protein: CASSPGFSYEQYF. CDR3 coding DNA: TGTGCCAGCAGCCCCGGGTTTTCCTACGAGCAGTACTTC.

In nucleotides, the CDR3 is TGTGCCAGCAGTTCTCTAGCGGGGGAAGTTGAGACCCAGTACTTC. Translated, it gives CASSSLAGEVETQYF. The genes are TRBV6-6 and TRBJ2-5, with TRBD2 matching 10 bases. CDR3 length: 15 amino acids. Germline V gene lookup returns CDR1 MNHNY and CDR2 SVGAGI (reference sequence). Losses at the gene ends were 4 bases for V and 5 bases for J; bases not matched to a gene: 7.

This rearrangement joins TRBV5-4 to TRBJ2-1; D not certain. The germline V gene has CDR1 SGHNT and CDR2 YYREEE (reference sequence). The CDR3 is 15 amino acids. The V and J ends lost 7 bases and 5 bases respectively, with 19 bases between them. The CDR3 sequence: CASGVAWGEDNEQFF. The CDR3 DNA is TGTGCCAGCGGCGTAGCTTGGGGTGAGGACAATGAGCAGTTCTTC.

Written as DNA, the CDR3 is TGTGCCAGCCGCTTAGGGTTGGGGCTTAACACTGAAGCTTTCTTT. Translated: CASRLGLGLNTEAFF. The V call is TRBV28, the J call TRBJ1-1, with D possibly being TRBD1 (5 bases). CDR1 and CDR2 (germline): MDHEN, SYDVKM. The CDR3 length is 15 residues. Between the trimmed V and J ends, which lost 8 bases and 2 bases, there was a span of 18 bases. The variable domain in full, with the rest retrieved from reference TRBV28 and TRBJ1-1, is DVKVTQSSRYLVKRTGEKVFLECVQDMDHENMFWYRQDPGLGLRLIYFSYDVKMKEKGDIPEGYSVSREKKERFSLILESASTNQTSMYLCASRLGLGLNTEAFFGQGTRLTVV.